This is a list of T cell receptor beta chains from one sample in a study of T cell repertoires in cytomegalovirus infection. MiXCR, applied by TCRdb to the reads, yields one record per CDR3 protein. The table lists about 140,000 distinct CDR3 sequences, about 6.3% of them singletons. The sequenced material came from PBMCs. These receptor sequences come from a human donor in good health (CMV status not recorded). Some clones in this sample may be carry-over from other donors' samples. Each CDR3 is given with its conserved first and last residue. The D gene is left open where the match is weak. Where a row states a size, it is once, few, many or the class of an expanded clone; other rows omit it.

J gene: TRBJ2-1; D gene: TRBD1; clone size: NA; V gene: TRBV6-2/TRBV6-3; CDR3 protein: CASNLPGQGVLEQFF; CDR3 DNA: TGTGCCAGCAACTTACCGGGACAGGGGGTGTTAGAGCAGTTCTTC
J gene: TRBJ2-1; D gene: TRBD2; clone size: many; V gene: TRBV7-9; CDR3 protein: CASSLFYRILSRTSGDNEQFF; CDR3 DNA: TGTGCCAGCAGCTTATTTTATCGGATTTTGTCCAGGACTAGCGGGGACAATGAGCAGTTCTTC
J gene: TRBJ2-6; D gene: NA; clone size: many; V gene: TRBV6-2/TRBV6-3; CDR3 protein: CASSREGALSGANVLTF; CDR3 DNA: TGTGCCAGCAGCAGGGAGGGGGCCCTCTCTGGGGCCAACGTCCTGACTTTC
J gene: TRBJ1-1; D gene: TRBD1; clone size: many; V gene: TRBV6-1; CDR3 protein: CASTPGQLNTEAFF; CDR3 DNA: TGTGCCAGCACTCCGGGACAGCTGAACACTGAAGCTTTCTTT
J gene: TRBJ1-1; D gene: NA; clone size: few; V gene: TRBV6-5; CDR3 protein: CASSYSNGRTEAFF; CDR3 DNA: TGTGCCAGCAGTTACTCGAATGGCCGAACTGAAGCTTTCTTT
J gene: TRBJ2-7; D gene: NA; clone size: NA; V gene: TRBV28; CDR3 protein: CASSLEAGYEQYF; CDR3 DNA: TGTGCCAGCAGTTTAGAGGCCGGCTACGAGCAGTACTTC
J gene: TRBJ1-2; D gene: NA; clone size: many; V gene: TRBV29-1; CDR3 protein: CSGRQDSNYGYTF; CDR3 DNA: TGCAGCGGGAGACAGGATTCTAACTATGGCTACACCTTC
J gene: TRBJ2-1; D gene: NA; clone size: many; V gene: TRBV20-1; CDR3 protein: CSAKKVGGRGPYNEQFF; CDR3 DNA: TGCAGTGCGAAGAAGGTGGGCGGGCGAGGGCCCTACAATGAGCAGTTCTTC
J gene: TRBJ2-5; D gene: NA; clone size: many; V gene: TRBV20-1; CDR3 protein: CSAIGGKTQYF; CDR3 DNA: TGCAGTGCTATCGGGGGAAAGACCCAGTACTTC
J gene: TRBJ2-5; D gene: TRBD1; clone size: NA; V gene: TRBV29-1; CDR3 protein: CSVSDRAQETQYF; CDR3 DNA: TGCAGCGTTTCGGACAGGGCCCAAGAGACCCAGTACTTC
J gene: TRBJ1-4; D gene: NA; clone size: few; V gene: TRBV4-1; CDR3 protein: CASSQATTNEKLFF; CDR3 DNA: TGCGCCAGCAGCCAAGCTACAACTAATGAAAAACTGTTTTTT
J gene: TRBJ2-5; D gene: NA; clone size: few; V gene: TRBV19; CDR3 protein: CASSSGHPETQYF; CDR3 DNA: TGTGCCAGTAGTTCGGGACATCCCGAGACCCAGTACTTC
J gene: TRBJ1-2; D gene: TRBD1; clone size: many; V gene: TRBV19; CDR3 protein: CASSIGGTEDGYTF; CDR3 DNA: TGTGCCAGTAGTATAGGGGGGACAGAGGATGGCTACACCTTC
J gene: TRBJ2-3; D gene: TRBD1; clone size: many; V gene: TRBV7-9; CDR3 protein: CASSYPGQGPDTQYF; CDR3 DNA: TGTGCCAGCAGCTACCCGGGACAGGGGCCAGATACGCAGTATTTT
J gene: TRBJ2-5; D gene: TRBD1; clone size: many; V gene: TRBV7-2; CDR3 protein: CASSRYRGPQETQYF; CDR3 DNA: TGTGCCAGCAGCCGATACAGGGGACCCCAAGAGACCCAGTACTTC
J gene: TRBJ1-2; D gene: NA; clone size: many; V gene: TRBV15; CDR3 protein: CATSRDRGGYYGYTF; CDR3 DNA: TGTGCCACCAGCAGAGATCGAGGCGGGTACTATGGCTACACCTTC
J gene: TRBJ1-4; D gene: NA; clone size: NA; V gene: TRBV6-6; CDR3 protein: CASSGELFF; CDR3 DNA: TGTGCCAGCAGTGGGGAACTGTTTTTT
J gene: TRBJ1-6; D gene: TRBD1; clone size: many; V gene: TRBV7-8; CDR3 protein: CASSSTGGRSPLHF; CDR3 DNA: TGTGCCAGCAGCTCAACAGGGGGTCGGTCACCCCTCCACTTT
J gene: TRBJ1-3; D gene: NA; clone size: NA; V gene: TRBV7-2; CDR3 protein: CASSSRRASGNTIYF; CDR3 DNA: TGTGCCAGCAGCTCCAGACGGGCCTCTGGAAACACCATATATTTT
J gene: TRBJ2-3; D gene: NA; clone size: many; V gene: TRBV7-2; CDR3 protein: CASRLRQYTDTQYF; CDR3 DNA: TGTGCCAGCAGGCTCAGGCAGTACACAGATACGCAGTATTTT
J gene: TRBJ2-7; D gene: NA; clone size: few; V gene: TRBV11-1; CDR3 protein: CASSLRGGTAGSEQYF; CDR3 DNA: TGTGCCAGCAGCTTACGTGGGGGGACAGCTGGGAGCGAGCAGTACTTC
J gene: TRBJ2-1; D gene: TRBD1; clone size: few; V gene: TRBV29-1; CDR3 protein: CSVEGGRDRYNEQFF; CDR3 DNA: TGCAGCGTTGAAGGGGGCCGGGACAGATACAATGAGCAGTTCTTC
J gene: TRBJ1-2; D gene: NA; clone size: many; V gene: TRBV19; CDR3 protein: CASSISDSYGYTF; CDR3 DNA: TGTGCCAGTAGTATAAGCGACAGCTATGGCTACACCTTC
J gene: TRBJ2-7; D gene: NA; clone size: many; V gene: TRBV6-5; CDR3 protein: CASSYRAQTYEQYF; CDR3 DNA: TGTGCCAGCAGCTACAGGGCCCAAACCTACGAGCAGTACTTC
J gene: TRBJ2-3; D gene: NA; clone size: many; V gene: TRBV10-3; CDR3 protein: CAISETGTSDTQYF; CDR3 DNA: TGTGCCATCAGTGAGACGGGGACTTCAGATACGCAGTATTTT
J gene: TRBJ2-2; D gene: NA; clone size: NA; V gene: TRBV7-9; CDR3 protein: CASAKGGTGELFF; CDR3 DNA: TGTGCCAGCGCAAAAGGGGGGACCGGGGAGCTGTTTTTT
J gene: TRBJ2-5; D gene: NA; clone size: many; V gene: TRBV11-3; CDR3 protein: CASSLGSDSLQETQYF; CDR3 DNA: TGTGCCAGCAGCTTAGGCTCGGACAGTCTCCAAGAGACCCAGTACTTC
J gene: TRBJ2-2; D gene: NA; clone size: many; V gene: TRBV7-3; CDR3 protein: CASSSLGPASAGELFF; CDR3 DNA: TGTGCCAGCAGCTCACTGGGACCCGCCAGCGCCGGGGAGCTGTTTTTT
J gene: TRBJ2-5; D gene: NA; clone size: many; V gene: TRBV28; CDR3 protein: CASSFVRSFSQETQYF; CDR3 DNA: TGTGCCAGCAGTTTCGTCCGGAGCTTCTCCCAAGAGACCCAGTACTTC
J gene: TRBJ1-5; D gene: TRBD1; clone size: NA; V gene: TRBV20-1; CDR3 protein: CSASVQGISNQPQHF; CDR3 DNA: TGCAGTGCTAGTGTACAGGGGATAAGCAATCAGCCCCAGCATTTT
J gene: TRBJ2-7; D gene: TRBD2; clone size: many; V gene: TRBV7-2; CDR3 protein: CASSLGPPSGGAYEQYF; CDR3 DNA: TGTGCCAGCAGCTTAGGCCCCCCTAGCGGGGGGGCGTACGAGCAGTACTTC
J gene: TRBJ2-3; D gene: NA; clone size: many; V gene: TRBV7-2; CDR3 protein: CASSLQGGSTDTQYF; CDR3 DNA: TGTGCCAGCAGCTTACAGGGGGGGAGCACAGATACGCAGTATTTT
J gene: TRBJ2-5; D gene: NA; clone size: many; V gene: TRBV19; CDR3 protein: CALRRGGETQYF; CDR3 DNA: TGTGCCCTAAGGAGGGGCGGCGAGACCCAGTACTTC
J gene: TRBJ1-4; D gene: NA; clone size: few; V gene: TRBV6-5; CDR3 protein: CASRSVGRGTEKLFF; CDR3 DNA: TGTGCCAGCAGATCCGTCGGGAGGGGCACTGAAAAACTGTTTTTT
J gene: TRBJ2-7; D gene: TRBD2; clone size: NA; V gene: TRBV5-4; CDR3 protein: CASSSTSGVAYEQYF; CDR3 DNA: TGTGCCAGCAGCTCGACTAGCGGGGTAGCCTACGAGCAGTACTTC
J gene: TRBJ1-1; D gene: TRBD1; clone size: NA; V gene: TRBV19; CDR3 protein: CASSSRTGVTEAFF; CDR3 DNA: TGTGCCAGTAGTAGCCGGACAGGGGTTACTGAAGCTTTCTTT
J gene: TRBJ2-3; D gene: TRBD2; clone size: many; V gene: TRBV7-2; CDR3 protein: CASSGTSGGAWGTDTQYF; CDR3 DNA: TGTGCCAGCAGCGGGACTAGCGGGGGGGCTTGGGGCACAGATACGCAGTATTTT
J gene: TRBJ2-1; D gene: TRBD2; clone size: NA; V gene: TRBV29-1; CDR3 protein: CSVEGGGFYNEQFF; CDR3 DNA: TGCAGCGTTGAGGGCGGGGGGTTCTACAATGAGCAGTTCTTC
J gene: TRBJ1-1; D gene: TRBD1; clone size: many; V gene: TRBV7-9; CDR3 protein: CASSLKGAYEAFF; CDR3 DNA: TGTGCCAGCAGCTTAAAGGGGGCTTATGAAGCTTTCTTT
J gene: TRBJ2-7; D gene: TRBD2; clone size: many; V gene: TRBV2; CDR3 protein: CASSETSGGVAEQYF; CDR3 DNA: TGTGCCAGCAGTGAAACTAGCGGGGGGGTTGCCGAGCAGTACTTC
J gene: TRBJ1-2; D gene: NA; clone size: many; V gene: TRBV7-2; CDR3 protein: CASSPGGLANYGYTF; CDR3 DNA: TGTGCCAGCAGCCCCGGGGGGTTGGCGAACTATGGCTACACCTTC
J gene: TRBJ1-1; D gene: NA; clone size: NA; V gene: TRBV3-1; CDR3 protein: CASSQDSAIEAFF; CDR3 DNA: TGTGCCAGCAGCCAGGACAGCGCAATAGAAGCTTTCTTT
J gene: TRBJ2-2; D gene: NA; clone size: many; V gene: TRBV12-3/TRBV12-4; CDR3 protein: CASSFQTGELFF; CDR3 DNA: TGTGCCAGCAGTTTCCAAACCGGGGAGCTGTTTTTT
J gene: TRBJ2-7; D gene: TRBD2; clone size: many; V gene: TRBV6-2/TRBV6-3; CDR3 protein: CASSSLGGTPAYEQYF; CDR3 DNA: TGTGCCAGCAGTTCCCTGGGAGGGACCCCTGCCTACGAGCAGTACTTC
J gene: TRBJ2-1; D gene: NA; clone size: many; V gene: TRBV7-8; CDR3 protein: CASSVGSNLYNEQFF; CDR3 DNA: TGTGCCAGCAGCGTCGGAAGTAACCTCTACAATGAGCAGTTCTTC
J gene: TRBJ1-2; D gene: TRBD1; clone size: many; V gene: TRBV14; CDR3 protein: CASSQTRTGDSYGYTF; CDR3 DNA: TGTGCCAGCAGCCAGACCCGGACAGGGGATTCCTATGGCTACACCTTC
J gene: TRBJ2-5; D gene: NA; clone size: many; V gene: TRBV7-9; CDR3 protein: CASSLGTSRTETQYF; CDR3 DNA: TGTGCCAGCAGCTTAGGTACTTCAAGAACAGAGACCCAGTACTTC
J gene: TRBJ2-3; D gene: TRBD2; clone size: many; V gene: TRBV4-2; CDR3 protein: CASSQEPRTSGGTDTQYF; CDR3 DNA: TGTGCCAGCAGCCAAGAGCCCCGGACTAGCGGGGGCACAGATACGCAGTATTTT
J gene: TRBJ1-1; D gene: NA; clone size: NA; V gene: TRBV2; CDR3 protein: CASSERGFGTEAFF; CDR3 DNA: TGTGCCAGCAGTGAGAGGGGCTTTGGCACTGAAGCTTTCTTT
J gene: TRBJ1-6; D gene: NA; clone size: many; V gene: TRBV6-5; CDR3 protein: CASSYSTRGLRNSPLHF; CDR3 DNA: TGTGCCAGCAGTTACTCGACCCGGGGGCTACGCAATTCACCCCTCCACTTT
J gene: TRBJ2-6; D gene: NA; clone size: NA; V gene: TRBV19; CDR3 protein: CASSIPGRGANVLTF; CDR3 DNA: TGTGCCAGTAGTATACCGGGGAGAGGGGCCAACGTCCTGACTTTC
J gene: TRBJ2-1; D gene: NA; clone size: many; V gene: TRBV28; CDR3 protein: CASSLTGVRGNEQFF; CDR3 DNA: TGTGCCAGCAGTTTAACCGGGGTCAGAGGCAATGAGCAGTTCTTC
J gene: TRBJ1-1; D gene: TRBD1; clone size: few; V gene: TRBV19; CDR3 protein: CASNFQGAFPEAFF; CDR3 DNA: TGTGCCAGTAATTTTCAGGGGGCGTTCCCTGAAGCTTTCTTT
J gene: TRBJ2-1; D gene: NA; clone size: many; V gene: TRBV7-9; CDR3 protein: CASSSRNGLLNEQFF; CDR3 DNA: TGTGCCAGCAGTTCGAGGAACGGACTTCTAAATGAGCAGTTCTTC
J gene: TRBJ1-2; D gene: NA; clone size: many; V gene: TRBV6-2/TRBV6-3; CDR3 protein: CASSYRGPDSTF; CDR3 DNA: TGTGCCAGCAGTTACCGGGGCCCGGATTCCACCTTC
J gene: TRBJ1-2; D gene: NA; clone size: few; V gene: TRBV4-3; CDR3 protein: CASSQDTVSINYGYTF; CDR3 DNA: TGCGCCAGCAGCCAAGATACGGTTTCGATTAACTATGGCTACACCTTC
J gene: TRBJ1-5; D gene: TRBD1; clone size: many; V gene: TRBV19; CDR3 protein: CASSRDARGLNQPQHF; CDR3 DNA: TGTGCCAGTAGTCGCGATGCCAGGGGGCTCAATCAGCCCCAGCATTTT
J gene: TRBJ1-1; D gene: TRBD1; clone size: many; V gene: TRBV7-2; CDR3 protein: CASSLGQGGHLNTEAFF; CDR3 DNA: TGTGCCAGCAGCCTAGGACAGGGGGGGCATTTGAACACTGAAGCTTTCTTT
J gene: TRBJ1-1; D gene: NA; clone size: many; V gene: TRBV7-9; CDR3 protein: CASSTPRGGSTEAFF; CDR3 DNA: TGTGCCAGCAGCACCCCCCGGGGGGGTAGCACTGAAGCTTTCTTT
J gene: TRBJ1-5; D gene: NA; clone size: NA; V gene: TRBV15; CDR3 protein: CATSREGGQPQHF; CDR3 DNA: TGTGCCACCAGCAGAGAGGGGGGCCAGCCCCAGCATTTT